What follows are 12 T cell receptor beta chains derived from one specimen sequenced in a study of human T cells and chemical hapten exposure. As for time point: healthy volunteer bleed at 2 weeks. Total RNA came from unfractionated whole blood. TCRdb itself ran the RACE reads through MiXCR, one entry per CDR3 protein. Of roughly 48,000 distinct CDR3 sequences in the sample, about 4.5% were seen once. The source material was whole blood. Receptor source: a human donor in good health. Some clones in this sample may be carry-over from other donors' samples.

This clonotype has more than one count but fewer than ten. The chain has TRBV27 and TRBJ2-1; TRBD1 might be the D (7 bases). The CDR3 consists of 14 residues. Looked up from germline, CDR1 is MNHEY and CDR2 is SMNVEV (reference sequence). V shed 8 bases and J shed 2 bases, with 13 bases lying between them. The CDR3 loop reads CASSPRGAYNEQFF. CDR3 bases: TGTGCCAGCTCCCCCAGGGGGGCCTACAATGAGCAGTTCTTC.

This clonotype was recorded a few times. The CDR3 nucleotides are TGTGCCAGCAGCCACCTCACAGGGGACGAGCAGTACTTC. Translation gives CASSHLTGDEQYF. The chain links TRBV5-4 to TRBJ2-7, with 7 bases matching TRBD1. Germline V lookup: CDR1 SGHNT, CDR2 YYREEE (reference sequence). The J segment lost 5 bases and the V segment lost 4 bases, leaving 6 bases of the junction unmatched. The CDR3 runs to 13 residues.

In its sample, this clonotype was seen many times. J is TRBJ2-7 and V is TRBV28; maybe TRBD1 (7 bases). V lost 6 bases to trimming and J lost 3 bases, with 18 bases between them. Germline CDR1 is MDHEN and CDR2 is SYDVKM. This CDR3 has 15 amino acids. CDR3 protein: CASSGGGTTRYEQYF. The DNA for the CDR3 is TGTGCCAGCAGCGGAGGGGGCACCACCCGCTACGAGCAGTACTTC.

In this sample, this clonotype turned up many times. The chain uses TRBV28 and TRBJ2-3; D possibly uses TRBD1 or TRBD2 (5 bases each). Germline V lookup: CDR1 MDHEN, CDR2 SYDVKM. The V end lost 5 bases, the J end lost 0 bases, and 24 bases lay between the germline ends. This CDR3 has 19 amino acids. This CDR3 is CASSGDSDWRGASTDTQYF. The DNA of the CDR3 is TGTGCCAGCAGTGGCGATTCGGACTGGCGAGGGGCTAGCACAGATACGCAGTATTTT. The full variable domain, its missing parts supplied by reference TRBV28 and TRBJ2-3, is DVKVTQSSRYLVKRTGEKVFLECVQDMDHENMFWYRQDPGLGLRLIYFSYDVKMKEKGDIPEGYSVSREKKERFSLILESASTNQTSMYLCASSGDSDWRGASTDTQYFGPGTRLTVL.

Of note for this clonotype: A read error is possible here, since a much larger clone lies one base away. The CDR3 carries no conserved terminal phenylalanine or tryptophan, so it likely arises from a read error. The chain recombines TRBV7-8 with TRBJ2-2, with no clear D. Looked up from germline, CDR1 is SGHVS and CDR2 is FQNEAQ. Trimming left V 3 bases short and J 0 bases short, with 2 bases between. This CDR3 region has 13 residues. This chain's CDR3 is CASSLTNTGELFL. For the CDR3, the DNA is TGTGCCAGCAGCTTGACGAACACCGGGGAGCTGTTTCTT.

This clonotype was detected a few times. This sequence joins TRBV24-1 and TRBJ2-1, with 8 bases fitting TRBD2. The J segment lost 10 bases and the V segment lost 6 bases, leaving 16 bases of the junction unmatched. The CDR3 has 16 residues. Germline loops: CDR1 KGHDR, CDR2 SFDVKD. The CDR3 DNA follows: TGTGCCACCAGTTTAACTAGCGGAGACCCCCCCCAGGAGCAGTTCTTC. Translating gives CATSLTSGDPPQEQFF.

There are a few counts of this clonotype. V usage is TRBV3-1 and J usage is TRBJ1-2; D is unclear. Trimming took 3 bases from V and 5 from J, leaving 7 bases between them. CDR1 is LGHDT and CDR2 is YNNKEL in the germline V gene (reference sequence). The CDR3 covers 12 residues. Here the CDR3 DNA reads TGTGCCAGCAGCCACATCAAATATGGCTACACCTTC. Protein sequence: CASSHIKYGYTF. The variable domain in full, with the rest retrieved from reference TRBV3-1 and TRBJ1-2, is DTAVSQTPKYLVTQMGNDKSIKCEQNLGHDTMYWYKQDSKKFLKIMFSYNNKELIINETVPNRFSPKSPDKAHLNLHINSLELGDSAVYFCASSHIKYGYTFGSGTRLTVV.

This clonotype appeared a few times. The genes are TRBV4-1 and TRBJ1-3; no firm D call. V was trimmed by 0 bases and J by 0 bases, leaving 15 bases between them. CDR1 MGHRA and CDR2 YSYEKL come from the germline V gene. This CDR3 spans 18 amino acids. CDR3: CASSQDRGSSLSGNTIYF. The CDR3 bases are TGCGCCAGCAGCCAAGATCGAGGGTCGTCGCTCTCTGGAAACACCATATATTTT.

This clonotype was recorded at least ten times. This chain joins TRBV7-8 and TRBJ2-1; 11 positions agree with TRBD2. The germline V gene encodes CDR1 SGHVS and CDR2 FQNEAQ. Unmatched junction bases numbered 8, after V lost 1 base and J lost 9 bases. The CDR3 sequence is 16 residues long. In DNA, the CDR3 is TGTGCCAGCAGCTTAGGAGCACTAGCGGGAGCCCGTGAGCAGTTCTTC. This gives the protein CASSLGALAGAREQFF.

This clonotype was detected many times. The chain carries TRBV6-1 and TRBJ2-1, with D perhaps TRBD1 or TRBD2 (5 bases each). Trimming took 6 bases from V and 5 from J, leaving 14 bases between them. Germline CDR1 reads MNHNS; CDR2 reads SASEGT. The CDR3 covers 14 residues. This CDR3 is CASRPGTSNNEQFF. The CDR3 DNA reads TGTGCCAGCAGGCCCGGGACCTCTAACAATGAGCAGTTCTTC.

In this sample, this clonotype turned up many times. This rearrangement joins TRBV28 to TRBJ1-2; D gene unclear. V was pared by 5 bases and J by 8 bases, with 6 bases between. The CDR3 consists of 10 residues. Germline CDR1 is MDHEN and CDR2 is SYDVKM. CDR3 loop: CASSQNGYTF. CDR3 coding DNA: TGTGCCAGCAGTCAAAACGGCTACACCTTC.

This clonotype was observed at least ten times. The chain recombines TRBV7-3 with TRBJ2-3; D is ambiguous. CDR3 length: 12 residues. V was trimmed by 0 bases and J by 6 bases, leaving 4 bases between them. From germline, CDR1 is SGHTA and CDR2 FQGTGA. In DNA, the CDR3 is TGTGCCAGCAGCTTAACGGGGGATACGCAGTATTTT. Its translation is CASSLTGDTQYF.